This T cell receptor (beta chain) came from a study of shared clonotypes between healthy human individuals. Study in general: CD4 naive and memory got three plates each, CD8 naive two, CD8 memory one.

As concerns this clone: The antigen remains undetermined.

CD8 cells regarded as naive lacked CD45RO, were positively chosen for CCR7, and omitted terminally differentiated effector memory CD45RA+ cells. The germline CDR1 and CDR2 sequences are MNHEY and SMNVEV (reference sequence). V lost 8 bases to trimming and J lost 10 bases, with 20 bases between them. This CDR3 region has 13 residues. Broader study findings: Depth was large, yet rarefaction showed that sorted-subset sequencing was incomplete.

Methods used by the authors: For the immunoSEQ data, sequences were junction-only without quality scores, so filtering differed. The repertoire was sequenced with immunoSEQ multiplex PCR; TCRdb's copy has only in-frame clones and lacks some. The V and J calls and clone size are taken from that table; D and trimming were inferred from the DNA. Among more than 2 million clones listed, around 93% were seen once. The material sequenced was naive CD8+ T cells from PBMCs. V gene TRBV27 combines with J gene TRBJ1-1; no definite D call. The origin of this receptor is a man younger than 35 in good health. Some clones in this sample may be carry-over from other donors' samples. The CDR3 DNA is TGTGCCAGCCGTGCCCTGTTAAGCTGGGGAGCTTTCTTT. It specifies CASRALLSWGAFF.